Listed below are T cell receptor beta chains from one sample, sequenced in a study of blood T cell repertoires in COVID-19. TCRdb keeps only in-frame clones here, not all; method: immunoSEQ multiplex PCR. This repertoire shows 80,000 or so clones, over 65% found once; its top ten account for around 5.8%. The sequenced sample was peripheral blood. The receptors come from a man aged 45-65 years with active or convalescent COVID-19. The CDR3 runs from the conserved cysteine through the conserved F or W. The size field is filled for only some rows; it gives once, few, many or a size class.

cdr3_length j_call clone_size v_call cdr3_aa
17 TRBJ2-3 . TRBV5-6 CASSWGFSGPGSDTQYF
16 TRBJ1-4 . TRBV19 CASSTDRATTNEKLFF
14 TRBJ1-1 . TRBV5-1 CASSKGQGKAEAFF
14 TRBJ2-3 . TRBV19 CASRRGYSADTQYF
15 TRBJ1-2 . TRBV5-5 CASSLSQGQRYGYTF
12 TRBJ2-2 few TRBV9 CASSVIYGELFF
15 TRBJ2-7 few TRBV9 CASSARGADSYEQYF
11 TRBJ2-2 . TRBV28 CASRGTGELFF
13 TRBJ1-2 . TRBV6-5 CASSLDMDYGYTF
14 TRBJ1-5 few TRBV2 CASTRVSGNQPQHF
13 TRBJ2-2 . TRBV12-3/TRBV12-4 CASSLSTTGELFF
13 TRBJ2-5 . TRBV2 CASRRDFQETQYF
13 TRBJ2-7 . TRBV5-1 CASSLEGAYEQYF
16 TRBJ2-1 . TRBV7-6 CASSSHRGLAYNEQFF
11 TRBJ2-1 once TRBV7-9 CASSSQVEQFF